The T cell receptor beta chain described here comes from a study of blood T cells in healthy people across ages. For the second PCR, which ran for about 6 to 11 cycles, a sample-barcoded 5' primer and a J-beta primer mix were used. TCRdb passed the 5' RACE reads through MiXCR, listing each CDR3 protein once. In the table there are around 790,000 distinct CDR3 sequences, 40% to 50% of which are singletons. Each donor gave about 9.3 milliliters of peripheral blood. For this clonotype: Its specificity is not known.

Overall study findings and caveats: Unsorted PBMCs ruled out conclusive naive versus antigen-experienced comparison. Comparison with aged donors showed that long-lived donors had more naive CD4+ cells and higher diversity.

This CDR3 comprises 15 residues. V shed 5 bases, J shed 11 bases, and the junction held 13 bases outside the gene matches. CDR1 and CDR2 from the germline V gene are SGHNT and YENEEA. The clonotype was recovered from a man in his sixties in good health. This chain connects TRBV11-3 to TRBJ2-5; TRBD1 agrees at 11 bases. Sequencing was carried out using blood. CDR3 nucleotides: TGTGCCAGCAGCCACCGGGACAGGGGGTACAATGAGCAGTACTTC. It is translated as CASSHRDRGYNEQYF.